Detailed here is one TCR beta chain. The target antigen is unknown. Researchers partitioned CD4+ cells into CD45RA+ naive and CD45RA-negative memory subsets. This entry is derived from a study of shared clonotypes between healthy human individuals. General study findings and limits: Memory subsets generally showed lower estimated richness than naive subsets.

Trimming stripped 0 bases from V and 4 bases from J, with 13 bases between. The CDR3 totals 15 residues. The germline CDR1 and CDR2 sequences are SGHRS and YFSETQ. Libraries were prepared by immunoSEQ multiplex PCR; TCRdb keeps only in-frame clonotypes and omits some of them. The data hold 1,500,000 or so clones, with 95% to 97% observed a single time. The sample consisted of naive CD4+ T cells sorted from blood. Subset given: CD45RA+ positively selected. The source is a man aged 25-45 years in good health. The chain carries TRBV5-1 and TRBJ1-2; D call uncertain. The CDR3 sequence: CASSLGGFRLYGYTF. CDR3 bases: TGCGCCAGCAGCTTGGGCGGGTTTAGACTCTATGGCTACACCTTC.